A single TCR beta chain is shown here with its context. Its antigen is not identified. The sample comes from a study of naive and memory T cell subsets. Notes on the study in general: From naive to CM, EM and EMRA, diversity decreased and Gini increased.

The CDR3 has 16 residues. Germline CDR1 and CDR2: MDHEN and SYDVKM. V lost 4 bases, J lost 8 bases, and 10 bases stayed unmatched. Two oligonucleotides, mixed equimolar, formed the beta constant-region primer covering TRBC1 and TRBC2. Four rounds of PCR amplified the ligated cDNA using nested alpha and beta constant-region primers plus SP2. TCRdb analysed the UMI-ligation and nested PCR reads with MiXCR anew, one entry per CDR3 protein. The repertoire holds around 29,000 distinct CDR3 sequences, with approximately 18% as singletons. The chain couples TRBV28 to TRBJ2-1; 11 bases line up with TRBD2. The sequenced sample consisted of effector memory CD4+ T cells from blood. The subset here: effector memory, CD45RA- CD27-. The sequence was obtained from a human donor in good health. CDR3 nucleotides: TGTGCCAGCAGTTCAGCCACTAGCGGGAGATTATATGAGCAGTTCTTC. This encodes CASSSATSGRLYEQFF.